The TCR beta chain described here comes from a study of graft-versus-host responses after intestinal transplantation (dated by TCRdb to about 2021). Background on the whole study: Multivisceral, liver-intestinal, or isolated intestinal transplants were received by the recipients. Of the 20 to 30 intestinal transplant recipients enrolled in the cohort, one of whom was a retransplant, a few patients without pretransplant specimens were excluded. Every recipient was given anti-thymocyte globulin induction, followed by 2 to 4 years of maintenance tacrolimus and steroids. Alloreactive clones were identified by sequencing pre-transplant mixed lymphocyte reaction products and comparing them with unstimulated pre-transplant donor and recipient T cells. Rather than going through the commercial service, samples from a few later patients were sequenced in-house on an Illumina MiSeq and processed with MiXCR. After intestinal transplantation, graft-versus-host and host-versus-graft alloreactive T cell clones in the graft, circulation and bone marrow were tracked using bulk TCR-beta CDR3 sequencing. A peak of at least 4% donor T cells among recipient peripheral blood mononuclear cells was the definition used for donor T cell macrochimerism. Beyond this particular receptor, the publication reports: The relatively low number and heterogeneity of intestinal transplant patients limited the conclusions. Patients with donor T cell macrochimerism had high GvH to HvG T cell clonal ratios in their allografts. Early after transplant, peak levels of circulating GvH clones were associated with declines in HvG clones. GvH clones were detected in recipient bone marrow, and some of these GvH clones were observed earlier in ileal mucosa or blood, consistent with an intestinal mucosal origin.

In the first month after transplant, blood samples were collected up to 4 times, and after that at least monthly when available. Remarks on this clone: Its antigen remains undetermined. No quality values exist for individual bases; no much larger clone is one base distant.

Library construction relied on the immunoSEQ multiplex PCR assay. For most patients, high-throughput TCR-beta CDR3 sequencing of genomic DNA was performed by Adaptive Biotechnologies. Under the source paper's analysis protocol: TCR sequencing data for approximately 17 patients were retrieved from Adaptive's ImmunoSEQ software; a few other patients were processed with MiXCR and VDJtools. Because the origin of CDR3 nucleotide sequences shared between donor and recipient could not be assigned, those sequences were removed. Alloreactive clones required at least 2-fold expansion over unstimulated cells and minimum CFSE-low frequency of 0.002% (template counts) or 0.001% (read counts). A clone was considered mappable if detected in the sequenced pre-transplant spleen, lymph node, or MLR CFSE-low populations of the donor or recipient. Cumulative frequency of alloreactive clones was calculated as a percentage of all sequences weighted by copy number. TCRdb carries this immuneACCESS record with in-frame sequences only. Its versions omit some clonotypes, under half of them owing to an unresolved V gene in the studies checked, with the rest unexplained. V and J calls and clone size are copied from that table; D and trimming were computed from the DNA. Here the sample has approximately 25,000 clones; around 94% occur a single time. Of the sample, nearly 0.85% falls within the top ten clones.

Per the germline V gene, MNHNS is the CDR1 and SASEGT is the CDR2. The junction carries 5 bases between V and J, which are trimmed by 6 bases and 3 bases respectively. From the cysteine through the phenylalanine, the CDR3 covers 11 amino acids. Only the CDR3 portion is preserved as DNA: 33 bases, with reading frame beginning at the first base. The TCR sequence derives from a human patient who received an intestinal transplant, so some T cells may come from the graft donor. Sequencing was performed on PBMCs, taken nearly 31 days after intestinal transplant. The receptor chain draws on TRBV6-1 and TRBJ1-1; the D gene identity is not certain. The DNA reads TGTGCCAGCAGGGAGTACACTGAAGCTTTCTTT. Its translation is CASREYTEAFF.